This entry concerns a single TCR beta chain. Original analysis: The assay estimated nucleated cells by amplifying reference gene primers. Assay used: immunoSEQ multiplex PCR; TCRdb lists only in-frame clones, some missing. The DNA was the basis for D and trimming; V, J and clone size are from that table. The sample lists roughly 250,000 clones; approximately 83% were seen once. This entry belongs to a study of blood T cell repertoires in COVID-19. The wider study: Samples representing acute and convalescent COVID-19 were sourced from the United States, Italy and Spain. Sources were T cells, B-cell-depleted T cells, or PBMCs; the material itself was cDNA or gDNA.

The CDR3 length is 16 residues. With 0 bases removed from V and 4 bases from J, the gap between germline ends came to 15 bases. Germline CDR1 SQVTM, CDR2 ANQGSEA. This receptor was taken from a woman aged 80 or older with acute or convalescent COVID-19. This chain connects TRBV29-1 to TRBJ1-4; weak D call: TRBD1 (5 bases). Source material: peripheral blood. The CDR3 coding sequence is TGCAGCGTTGAAGATCCGAGACAGAATAATAATGAAAAACTGTTTTTT. Protein: CSVEDPRQNNNEKLFF.